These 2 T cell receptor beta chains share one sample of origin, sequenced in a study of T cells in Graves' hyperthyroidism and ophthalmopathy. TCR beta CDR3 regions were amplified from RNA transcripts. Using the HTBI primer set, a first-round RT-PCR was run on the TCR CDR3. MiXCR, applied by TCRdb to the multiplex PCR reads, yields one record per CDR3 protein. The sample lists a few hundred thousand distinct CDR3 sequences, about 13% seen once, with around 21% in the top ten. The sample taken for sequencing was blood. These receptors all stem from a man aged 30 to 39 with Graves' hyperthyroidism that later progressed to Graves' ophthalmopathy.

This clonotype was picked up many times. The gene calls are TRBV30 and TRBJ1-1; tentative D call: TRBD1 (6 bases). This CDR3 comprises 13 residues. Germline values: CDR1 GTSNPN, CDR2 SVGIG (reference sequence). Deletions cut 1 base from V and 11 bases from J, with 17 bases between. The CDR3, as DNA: TGTGCCTGGAGTGAGCAGACAGGACCTCGGGCTTTCTTT. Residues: CAWSEQTGPRAFF. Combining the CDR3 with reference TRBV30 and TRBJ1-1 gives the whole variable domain SQTIHQWPATLVQPVGSPLSLECTVEGTSNPNLYWYRQAAGRGLQLLFYSVGIGQISSEVPQNLSASRPQDRQFILSSKKLLLSDSGFYLCAWSEQTGPRAFFGQGTRLTVV.

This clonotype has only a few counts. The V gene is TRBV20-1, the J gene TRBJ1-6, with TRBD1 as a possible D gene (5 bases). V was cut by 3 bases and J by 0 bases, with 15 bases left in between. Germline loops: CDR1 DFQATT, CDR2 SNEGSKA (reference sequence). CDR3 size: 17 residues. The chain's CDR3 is CSARNWDPSSYNSPLHF. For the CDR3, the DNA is TGCAGTGCTAGGAACTGGGACCCGAGCTCCTATAATTCACCCCTCCACTTT.